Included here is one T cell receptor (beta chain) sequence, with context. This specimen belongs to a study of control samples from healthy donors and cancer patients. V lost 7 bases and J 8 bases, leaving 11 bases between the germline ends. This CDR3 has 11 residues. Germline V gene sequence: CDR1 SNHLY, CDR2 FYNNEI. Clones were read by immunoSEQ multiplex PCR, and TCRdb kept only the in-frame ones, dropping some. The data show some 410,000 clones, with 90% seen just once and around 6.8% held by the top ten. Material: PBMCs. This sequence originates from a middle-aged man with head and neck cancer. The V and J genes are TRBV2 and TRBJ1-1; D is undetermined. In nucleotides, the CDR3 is TGTGCCAGCAACCCTTCACGGGAAGCTTTCTTT. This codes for CASNPSREAFF.